What follows are 20 T cell receptor beta chains derived from one specimen sequenced in a study of PD-1 blockade in classical Hodgkin lymphoma. Here immunoSEQ multiplex PCR was the method, and the copy in TCRdb shows in-frame clones only, minus some. This table holds more than 25,000 clones, nearly 80% found once. Every one of the patients relapsed after autologous stem cell transplantation (brentuximab vedotin exposure was variable). The sample in question was peripheral blood mononuclear cells (PBMCs), obtained before the second cycle of nivolumab. The receptor set was obtained from a human donor with classical Hodgkin lymphoma.

CDR3 sequence (DNA): TGTGCCAGCAGCCTCGGGGCCGCGGGGAATCAGCCCCAGCATTTT. It specifies CASSLGAAGNQPQHF. The chain carries TRBV28 and TRBJ1-5; tentative D call: TRBD1 (5 bases). The germline V gene encodes CDR1 MDHEN and CDR2 SYDVKM. This CDR3 contains 15 residues. V lost 6 bases and J lost 4, with 16 bases in between.

This rearrangement joins TRBV7-9 to TRBJ1-5; no firm D call. Germline V gene lookup returns CDR1 SEHNR and CDR2 FQNEAQ (reference sequence). V lost 5 bases and J 3 bases, leaving 8 bases between the germline ends. This CDR3 region has 13 residues. CDR3: CASSRGPNQPQHF. In nucleotides, the CDR3 is TGTGCCAGCAGCCGCGGACCCAATCAGCCCCAGCATTTT.

This clone was seen a single time. The chain joins TRBV11-3 to TRBJ2-7; 10 nucleotides agree with TRBD1. The V gene end was trimmed by 3 bases and the J gene end by 2 bases; junction bases not matched to a gene: 4. Per the germline V gene, CDR1 is SGHNT and CDR2 is YENEEA. This CDR3 has 15 residues. The CDR3 sequence: CASSFAGTGAYEQYF. Here the CDR3 DNA reads TGTGCCAGCAGCTTCGCCGGGACAGGGGCCTACGAGCAGTACTTC. Combining the CDR3 with reference TRBV11-3 and TRBJ2-7 gives the whole variable domain EAGVVQSPRYKIIEKKQPVAFWCNPISGHNTLYWYLQNLGQGPELLIRYENEEAVDDSQLPKDRFSAERLKGVDSTLKIQPAELGDSAVYLCASSFAGTGAYEQYFGPGTRLTVT.

The V gene is TRBV18, the J gene TRBJ2-5; perhaps TRBD1 as D (5 bases). Germline values: CDR1 KGHSH, CDR2 LQKENI. This CDR3 region has 14 residues. With 0 bases removed from V and 5 bases from J, the gap between germline ends came to 10 bases. The CDR3 spells CASSPPGDRETQYF. CDR3 DNA: TGTGCCAGCTCACCACCAGGGGATCGCGAGACCCAGTACTTC.

The J gene is TRBJ1-2, the V gene TRBV11-2; D might be TRBD1 (5 bases). Germline CDR1 reads SGHAT; CDR2 reads FQNNGV. V lost 3 bases and J 0 bases, leaving 11 bases between the germline ends. The CDR3 is 15 residues long. The CDR3 sequence is CASSFGQGANYGYTF. CDR3 nucleotides: TGTGCCAGCAGCTTCGGGCAGGGTGCTAACTATGGCTACACCTTC.

The chain has TRBV30 and TRBJ1-1, with TRBD1 matching 11 bases. This CDR3 contains 14 residues. Germline V lookup: CDR1 GTSNPN, CDR2 SVGIG (reference sequence). With 3 bases clipped from V and 6 bases from J, the junction kept 6 bases outside the gene matches. CDR3 residues: CAWRRTGGASEAFF. Here the CDR3 DNA reads TGTGCCTGGAGGCGGACAGGGGGCGCATCTGAAGCTTTCTTT. The whole variable domain, filled in from reference TRBV30 and TRBJ1-1, reads SQTIHQWPATLVQPVGSPLSLECTVEGTSNPNLYWYRQAAGRGLQLLFYSVGIGQISSEVPQNLSASRPQDRQFILSSKKLLLSDSGFYLCAWRRTGGASEAFFGQGTRLTVV.

This clone showed up just a few times. The V call is TRBV19, the J call TRBJ1-1; 9 nucleotides line up with TRBD1. The germline V gene has CDR1 LNHDA and CDR2 SQIVND (reference sequence). The V gene end was trimmed by 7 bases and the J gene end by 5 bases; junction bases not matched to a gene: 5. The CDR3 runs 13 residues. CDR3: CASMLDRGTEAFF. CDR3 nucleotide sequence: TGTGCCAGTATGTTGGACAGGGGAACTGAAGCTTTCTTT.

The table lists this clone with a count of one. The V gene is TRBV7-2, the J gene TRBJ1-5; weak D call: TRBD1 (5 bases). V was pared by 5 bases and J by 3 bases, with 14 bases between. The germline CDR1 and CDR2 sequences are SGHTA and FQGNSA. The length of the CDR3 is 15 residues. CDR3 sequence: CASSPQGGDNQPQHF. The CDR3 coding sequence is TGTGCCAGCAGCCCGCAGGGAGGCGACAATCAGCCCCAGCATTTT.

The chain carries TRBV5-1 and TRBJ2-3; TRBD1 aligns across 8 bases. Germline V gene data show CDR1 as SGHRS and CDR2 as YFSETQ. The V segment lost 4 bases and the J segment 3 bases; nucleotides outside the gene matches: 7. The CDR3 runs to 15 residues. In DNA, the CDR3 is TGCGCCAGCAGCCCCGGACAGGGTTTGACAGATACGCAGTATTTT. Translated: CASSPGQGLTDTQYF.

This clone is large (0.1 to 1%) in the sample. The V and J genes are TRBV12-5 and TRBJ1-1, with 9 bases fitting TRBD1. In germline, CDR1 is LGHNT, CDR2 FRNRAP. V lost 7 bases, J lost 3 bases, and 6 bases stayed unmatched. The CDR3 length is 14 residues. CDR3 nucleotide sequence: TGTGCTAGTGCGGTCAGGACAGGGGACACTGAAGCTTTCTTT. This encodes CASAVRTGDTEAFF.

The genes are TRBV19 and TRBJ1-2; possibly TRBD1 for D (5 bases). CDR1 LNHDA and CDR2 SQIVND come from the germline V gene (reference sequence). This CDR3 has 15 residues. V gave up 7 bases and J gave up 1 base, with 16 bases separating them. CDR3 nucleotide sequence: TGTGCCAGTACCCCCCGGGACCGCGATAACTATGGCTACACCTTC. The encoded protein is CASTPRDRDNYGYTF.

This clone was observed once. The V and J genes are TRBV29-1 and TRBJ1-1; 8 bases are a match to TRBD1. The CDR3 length is 14 residues. Germline V gives CDR1 SQVTM, CDR2 ANQGSEA. Unmatched junction bases numbered 7, after V lost 4 bases and J lost 3 bases. The CDR3 sequence is CSVVQGALYTEAFF. Here the CDR3 DNA reads TGCAGCGTTGTTCAGGGGGCGCTGTACACTGAAGCTTTCTTT.

J is TRBJ2-7 and V is TRBV18; 9 bases are shared with TRBD1. V dropped 3 bases and J dropped 10; count of bases not matched to a gene: 10. The CDR3 loop spans 14 amino acids. Germline-derived CDR1 and CDR2 are KGHSH and LQKENI. CDR3: CASSPSGQGASQYF. The DNA of the CDR3 is TGTGCCAGCTCACCTTCGGGACAGGGAGCATCTCAGTACTTC. Variable domain in full (rest from reference TRBV18 and TRBJ2-7): NAGVMQNPRHLVRRRGQEARLRCSPMKGHSHVYWYRQLPEEGLKFMVYLQKENIIDESGMPKERFSAEFPKEGPSILRIQQVVRGDSAAYFCASSPSGQGASQYFGPGTRLTVT.

The CDR3 DNA sequence: TGTGCCAGCAGTTACGCAGGCCCCTATGGCTACACCTTC. This translates into CASSYAGPYGYTF. V and J are TRBV6-6 and TRBJ1-2; no clear D. V lost 2 bases, J lost 4 bases, and 8 bases lay in between. This CDR3 region has 13 residues. Germline-derived CDR1 and CDR2 are MNHNY and SVGAGI (reference sequence).

The chain combines TRBV5-1 with TRBJ2-3, with 11 positions matching TRBD2. The trim removed 6 bases at V and 1 base at J, leaving 7 bases unmatched. Per germline, CDR1 SGHRS and CDR2 YFSETQ. This CDR3 comprises 16 residues. This CDR3 reads CASKAGGLAGTDTQYF. The CDR3 nucleotides read TGCGCCAGCAAGGCCGGGGGACTAGCGGGCACAGATACGCAGTATTTT.

The V call is TRBV7-9, the J call TRBJ1-3; D is unresolved. CDR3 length: 13 amino acids. Germline V CDR1 and CDR2: SEHNR, FQNEAQ (reference sequence). Between the trimmed V and J ends, which lost 2 bases and 4 bases, there was a span of 6 bases. Written as DNA, the CDR3 is TGTGCCAGCAGCTTAATCGCCGGAAACACCATATATTTT. Protein sequence: CASSLIAGNTIYF.

The chain links TRBV7-9 to TRBJ2-4, with D maybe TRBD1 (6 bases). The V gene lost 5 bases and the J gene lost 10 bases, with 12 bases spanning the gap. The CDR3 covers 12 residues. Germline V gives CDR1 SEHNR, CDR2 FQNEAQ (reference sequence). CDR3 nucleotides: TGTGCCAGCAGCCTTACCGGGACAATTCAGTACTTC. Amino acids: CASSLTGTIQYF.

This clone appeared a single time. The chain has TRBV19 and TRBJ2-2, with 13 nucleotides matching TRBD2. CDR3 length: 17 amino acids. J lost 3 bases, V lost 6 bases, and 7 bases had no gene match. Germline V gene sequence: CDR1 LNHDA, CDR2 SQIVND (reference sequence). The CDR3 DNA sequence: TGTGCCAGTAGGACCGGGACTAGCGGGGCTGACACCGGGGAGCTGTTTTTT. As protein: CASRTGTSGADTGELFF. The full variable domain, in which reference TRBV19 and TRBJ2-2 provide the parts outside the CDR3, is DGGITQSPKYLFRKEGQNVTLSCEQNLNHDAMYWYRQDPGQGLRLIYYSQIVNDFQKGDIAEGYSVSREKKESFPLTVTSAQKNPTAFYLCASRTGTSGADTGELFFGEGSRLTVL.

The V gene is TRBV9, the J gene TRBJ1-1; 7 bases match TRBD1. The CDR3 is made up of 13 amino acids. V trimming: 2 bases; J trimming: 11 bases; junction bases outside the gene matches: 9. Germline-derived CDR1 and CDR2 are SGDLS and YYNGEE. The CDR3 is CASSVTGAPPAFF. The CDR3 region has the DNA TGTGCCAGCAGCGTTACAGGGGCTCCCCCCGCTTTCTTT.

The chain carries TRBV7-3 and TRBJ2-3, with 8 nucleotides matching TRBD2. The germline gives CDR1 SGHTA, CDR2 FQGTGA. The length of the CDR3 is 15 residues. J lost 2 bases, V lost 3 bases, and 4 bases had no gene match. The CDR3 loop reads CASSFSGEYTDTQYF. The CDR3 nucleotides are TGTGCCAGCAGCTTTAGCGGGGAGTACACAGATACGCAGTATTTT.